Described below is a single T cell receptor beta chain sequence and its context. This record comes from a study of blood T cell repertoires in COVID-19. In the study's own analysis: Quantification of nucleated cells was approximated via reference gene primer amplification. Some clones are missing from TCRdb's copy, which holds only in-frame ones; the method was immunoSEQ multiplex PCR. Clone size and the V and J calls come from that table; the DNA yielded D and trimming. The repertoire holds fewer than 300,000 clones, with 81% as singletons. Per germline, CDR1 LGHNA and CDR2 YSLEER. The CDR3 runs to 15 residues. The ends were cut back, 1 base at V and 0 bases at J, with 9 bases in the middle.

The chain has TRBV4-3 and TRBJ1-2, with D hard to call. Sequenced input: peripheral blood. This receptor was taken from a woman in her fifties or sixties with active or convalescent COVID-19. The CDR3, as DNA: TGCGCCAGCAGCCAAGTGTGGGGAGCTAACTATGGCTACACCTTC. Translation gives CASSQVWGANYGYTF.